Below are 16 T cell receptor beta chains sequenced from a single sample in a study of glioma-infiltrating T cells after dendritic cell vaccination. Stated time point: after dendritic cell vaccination, including at tumor progression/relapse. The assay was immunoSEQ multiplex PCR, and TCRdb's table has in-frame clones only and misses some. The table lists 85,000 to 100,000 clones, around 80% of them singletons. Sequenced material: blood, taken after dendritic cell vaccination. The origin of the receptors is a human donor with glioblastoma.

This clone was observed once. The rearrangement uses TRBV27 and TRBJ1-1; 9 bases line up with TRBD1. The V and J ends lost 4 bases and 0 bases, in that order; junction bases with no gene match: 6. The length of the CDR3 is 16 residues. In germline, CDR1 is MNHEY, CDR2 SMNVEV (reference sequence). The CDR3 sequence is CASSSKGTGLNTEAFF. CDR3 sequence (DNA): TGTGCCAGCAGTTCCAAAGGGACAGGGCTGAACACTGAAGCTTTCTTT.

The V call is TRBV30, the J call TRBJ1-1; D is perhaps TRBD1 (6 bases). V lost 0 bases, J lost 1 base, and 21 bases lay in between. This CDR3 has 18 amino acids. From germline, CDR1 is GTSNPN and CDR2 SVGIG (reference sequence). The chain's CDR3 is CAWSVRRGIGRGNTEAFF. Here the CDR3 DNA reads TGTGCCTGGAGTGTACGTCGGGGTATTGGCAGGGGGAACACTGAAGCTTTCTTT. Based on the CDR3 plus reference TRBV30 and TRBJ1-1, the full variable domain is SQTIHQWPATLVQPVGSPLSLECTVEGTSNPNLYWYRQAAGRGLQLLFYSVGIGQISSEVPQNLSASRPQDRQFILSSKKLLLSDSGFYLCAWSVRRGIGRGNTEAFFGQGTRLTVV.

This chain connects TRBV29-1 to TRBJ2-1; TRBD2 might be the D (6 bases). Between the trimmed V and J ends, which lost 3 bases and 3 bases, there was a span of 12 bases. Germline V CDR1 and CDR2: SQVTM, ANQGSEA. The CDR3 consists of 14 residues. DNA for the CDR3: TGCAGCGTTGATCCGTTGGAGGGCTACAATGAGCAGTTCTTC. Translating gives CSVDPLEGYNEQFF.

The genes are TRBV6-5 and TRBJ1-1, with a tentative D call TRBD1 (5 bases). The CDR3 consists of 15 residues. Deletions cut 4 bases from V and 3 bases from J, with 15 bases between. Germline V gene lookup returns CDR1 MNHEY and CDR2 SVGAGI. In nucleotides, the CDR3 is TGTGCCAGCAGTTTGACTCAGGGTCCCTACACTGAAGCTTTCTTT. Protein sequence: CASSLTQGPYTEAFF.

The rearrangement links TRBV30 to TRBJ2-6; 7 nucleotides line up with TRBD1. The germline gives CDR1 GTSNPN, CDR2 SVGIG (reference sequence). The CDR3 has 16 amino acids. After removal of 4 bases from V and 2 bases from J, the junction contained 8 bases not matched to a gene. CDR3 sequence reads: CAWIKTGEPGANVLTF. For the CDR3, the DNA is TGTGCCTGGATAAAAACAGGGGAACCTGGGGCCAACGTCCTGACTTTC.

The chain couples TRBV20-1 to TRBJ2-4; D ambiguous. Per the germline V gene, CDR1 is DFQATT and CDR2 is SNEGSKA (reference sequence). This CDR3 is 11 amino acids long. With 5 bases removed from V and 6 bases from J, the gap between germline ends came to 8 bases. The CDR3: CSAPRLNIQYF. CDR3 sequence (DNA): TGCAGTGCTCCCCGACTAAACATTCAGTACTTC.

The V gene is TRBV28, the J gene TRBJ2-2; TRBD2 might be the D (6 bases). Trimming cost V 5 bases and J 1 base, with 14 bases left between them. The germline V gene has CDR1 MDHEN and CDR2 SYDVKM. This CDR3 spans 16 amino acids. CDR3 protein: CASSPMTRVNTGELFF. The DNA of the CDR3 is TGTGCCAGCAGTCCCATGACTAGGGTGAACACCGGGGAGCTGTTTTTT.

The V and J genes are TRBV18 and TRBJ1-3; D is unresolved. Germline V lookup: CDR1 KGHSH, CDR2 LQKENI. V gave up 0 bases and J gave up 4 bases, with 4 bases separating them. This CDR3 comprises 13 residues. The CDR3 is CASSPPAGNTIYF. The DNA of the CDR3 is TGTGCCAGCTCACCACCGGCCGGAAACACCATATATTTT.

V and J are TRBV30 and TRBJ2-7, with 9 bases fitting TRBD1. V lost 2 bases to trimming and J lost 0 bases; unmatched junction nucleotides: 8. The CDR3 length is 16 residues. The germline CDR1 and CDR2 sequences are GTSNPN and SVGIG (reference sequence). Written as DNA, the CDR3 is TGTGCCTGGAGTCCTGTATGGACAGGGGACTCCTACGAGCAGTACTTC. It translates to CAWSPVWTGDSYEQYF.

This chain joins TRBV2 and TRBJ2-5, with TRBD2 identical over 10 bases. From germline, CDR1 is SNHLY and CDR2 FYNNEI. V lost 5 bases, J lost 5 bases, and 2 bases stayed unmatched. The CDR3 sequence is 13 residues long. The CDR3 sequence: CASSSGRGETQYF. CDR3 coding DNA: TGTGCCAGCAGTAGCGGGAGGGGGGAGACCCAGTACTTC.

CDR3 protein: CASTLNEKLFF. CDR3 nucleotides: TGTGCCAGCACGTTGAATGAAAAACTGTTTTTT. The chain joins TRBV25-1 to TRBJ1-4; unclear D gene. Trimming took 7 bases from V and 5 from J, leaving 5 bases between them. CDR3 length equals 11 residues. Per germline, CDR1 MGHDK and CDR2 SYGVNS. Drawing the rest from reference TRBV25-1 and TRBJ1-4, the complete variable domain is EADIYQTPRYLVIGTGKKITLECSQTMGHDKMYWYQQDPGMELHLIHYSYGVNSTEKGDLSSESTVSRIRTEHFPLTLESARPSHTSQYLCASTLNEKLFFGSGTQLSVL.

The CDR3 reads CASSPRSGVTEAFF. In DNA, the CDR3 is TGTGCCAGCAGCCCTCGCTCGGGGGTTACTGAAGCTTTCTTT. The V gene is TRBV7-9, the J gene TRBJ1-1, with D tentatively TRBD1 (5 bases). CDR3 length: 14 amino acids. Germline V lookup: CDR1 SEHNR, CDR2 FQNEAQ (reference sequence). The germline V and J ends were trimmed by 5 bases and 5 bases, with 15 bases remaining between them.

This clone was picked up one time. The chain employs TRBV2 and TRBJ1-5; 10 bases fit TRBD1. The germline gives CDR1 SNHLY, CDR2 FYNNEI. This CDR3 region has 15 residues. Trimming at V came to 2 bases and at J to 6 bases, leaving 4 bases not matched to a gene. This CDR3 reads CASSENRQGAQPQHF. Written as DNA, the CDR3 is TGTGCCAGCAGTGAAAACAGACAGGGGGCTCAGCCCCAGCATTTT.

This chain joins TRBV5-4 and TRBJ2-7, with D tentatively TRBD2 (6 bases). There are 12 residues in the CDR3. Germline V gene sequence: CDR1 SGHNT, CDR2 YYREEE (reference sequence). Trimming took off 4 bases at V and 6 bases at J, with 11 bases between the two ends. Here the CDR3 reads CASSRGGAEQYF. Written as DNA, the CDR3 is TGTGCCAGCAGCCGAGGCGGGGCCGAGCAGTACTTC.

The rearrangement joins TRBV5-1 to TRBJ2-2; TRBD2 might be the D (6 bases). The length of the CDR3 is 15 residues. CDR1 and CDR2 (germline): SGHRS, YFSETQ. The V gene lost 4 bases and the J gene lost 2 bases, with 12 bases spanning the gap. The DNA for the CDR3 is TGCGCCAGCAGCAAGGGACTGATAAACACCGGGGAGCTGTTTTTT. Translating it yields CASSKGLINTGELFF. The full variable domain, rest sourced from reference TRBV5-1 and TRBJ2-2, is KAGVTQTPRYLIKTRGQQVTLSCSPISGHRSVSWYQQTPGQGLQFLFEYFSETQRNKGNFPGRFSGRQFSNSRSEMNVSTLELGDSALYLCASSKGLINTGELFFGEGSRLTVL.

The chain has TRBV9 and TRBJ1-5; 7 bases are a match to TRBD1. Looked up from germline, CDR1 is SGDLS and CDR2 is YYNGEE. This CDR3 region has 14 residues. Germline trimming cut 3 bases from V and 5 bases from J; bases unmatched to any gene: 5. The CDR3 protein is CASSDGTVDQPQHF. The CDR3 bases are TGTGCCAGCAGCGATGGGACAGTTGATCAGCCCCAGCATTTT. Variable domain in full (rest from reference TRBV9 and TRBJ1-5): DSGVTQTPKHLITATGQRVTLRCSPRSGDLSVYWYQQSLDQGLQFLIQYYNGEERAKGNILERFSAQQFPDLHSELNLSSLELGDSALYFCASSDGTVDQPQHFGDGTRLSIL.